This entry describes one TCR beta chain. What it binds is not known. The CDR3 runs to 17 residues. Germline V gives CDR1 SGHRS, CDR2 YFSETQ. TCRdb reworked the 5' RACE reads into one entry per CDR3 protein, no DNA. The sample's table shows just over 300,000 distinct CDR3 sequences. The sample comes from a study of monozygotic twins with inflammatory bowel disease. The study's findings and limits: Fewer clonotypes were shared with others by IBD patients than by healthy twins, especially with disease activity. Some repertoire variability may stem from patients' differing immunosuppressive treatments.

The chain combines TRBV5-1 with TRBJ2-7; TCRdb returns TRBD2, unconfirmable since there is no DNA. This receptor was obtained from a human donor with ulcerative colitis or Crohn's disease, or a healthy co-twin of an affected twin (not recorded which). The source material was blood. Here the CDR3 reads CASSLIAGVGYSYEQYF.